This is a list of T cell receptor beta chains from one sample in a study of T cells of healthy individuals. Using its own MiXCR run on the 5' RACE reads, TCRdb lists one record per CDR3 protein. Of under 70,000 distinct CDR3 sequences in the sample, 14% to 15% were seen once. Every receptor here comes from a human donor in good health. CDR3s include the opening cysteine and the closing phenylalanine or tryptophan. Fields, in order: V gene, D gene, J gene, clone size, CDR3 protein, CDR3 DNA. The D gene is left open where the match is weak. A row's size may be missing; if present it is once, few, many or a size class.

V: TRBV29-1
D: .
J: TRBJ2-5
size: .
CDR3: CSSGELDETQYF
DNA: TGCAGCTCGGGAGAGCTTGACGAGACCCAGTACTTC

V: TRBV12-3/TRBV12-4
D: .
J: TRBJ1-2
size: many
CDR3: CASSPRDLGHGYTF
DNA: TGTGCCAGCAGTCCCCGGGACCTAGGACATGGCTACACCTTC

V: TRBV20-1
D: .
J: TRBJ1-2
size: many
CDR3: CSAQTSGDYGYTF
DNA: TGCAGTGCCCAGACGTCAGGCGACTATGGCTACACCTTC

V: TRBV6-1
D: TRBD2
J: TRBJ2-3
size: many
CDR3: CAIGRGVGTDTQYF
DNA: TGTGCCATCGGGAGGGGTGTGGGCACAGATACGCAGTATTTT

V: TRBV7-2
D: .
J: TRBJ1-2
size: few
CDR3: CASSFISQANYGYNF
DNA: TGTGCCAGCAGCTTTATATCACAGGCTAACTATGGCTACAACTTC

V: TRBV6-6
D: .
J: TRBJ2-7
size: .
CDR3: CASSRYVEQYF
DNA: TGTGCCAGCAGCCGTTACGTCGAGCAGTACTTC

V: TRBV18
D: TRBD1
J: TRBJ1-2
size: many
CDR3: CASSPRQGINGYTF
DNA: TGTGCCAGCTCACCACGACAGGGAATAAATGGCTACACCTTC

V: TRBV10-2
D: TRBD1
J: TRBJ2-7
size: few
CDR3: CASSPGTRQGNRSYEQYF
DNA: TGCGCCAGCAGCCCCGGGACCAGACAGGGGAATAGGTCCTACGAGCAGTACTTC

V: TRBV7-6
D: .
J: TRBJ2-2
size: few
CDR3: CASSLISGDGELFF
DNA: TGTGCCAGCAGCTTAATCTCGGGGGACGGGGAGCTGTTTTTT

V: TRBV6-2/TRBV6-3
D: .
J: TRBJ1-1
size: many
CDR3: CASTKSNTEAFF
DNA: TGTGCCAGCACCAAATCGAACACTGAAGCTTTCTTT

V: TRBV27
D: .
J: TRBJ1-1
size: .
CDR3: CASSLSKGNTEAFF
DNA: TGTGCCAGCAGTTTATCGAAGGGGAACACTGAAGCTTTCTTT

V: TRBV9
D: .
J: TRBJ2-3
size: few
CDR3: CASSRGGADTQYF
DNA: TGTGCCAGCAGCCGAGGGGGGGCGGATACGCAGTATTTT

V: TRBV19
D: TRBD1
J: TRBJ1-4
size: few
CDR3: CASSSSGTGREKLFF
DNA: TGTGCCAGTAGTAGCTCCGGGACAGGTCGTGAAAAACTGTTTTTT

V: TRBV7-2
D: .
J: TRBJ2-1
size: many
CDR3: CASSPSYNEQFF
DNA: TGTGCCAGCAGCCCATCTTACAATGAGCAGTTCTTC

V: TRBV12-3/TRBV12-4
D: .
J: TRBJ1-5
size: .
CDR3: CASSLSWALRHQPQHF
DNA: TGTGCCAGCAGTTTAAGCTGGGCTTTGCGCCACCAGCCCCAGCATTTT

V: TRBV6-6
D: .
J: TRBJ2-3
size: many
CDR3: CASSYSGGGTDTQYF
DNA: TGTGCCAGCAGTTACTCGGGGGGAGGTACAGATACGCAGTATTTT

V: TRBV4-1
D: .
J: TRBJ2-7
size: .
CDR3: CASSQVEGFYEQYF
DNA: TGCGCCAGCAGCCAAGTTGAAGGGTTCTACGAGCAGTACTTC

V: TRBV6-6
D: .
J: TRBJ1-1
size: few
CDR3: CASSPGGRIFVNTEAFF
DNA: TGTGCCAGCAGCCCCGGGGGTCGGATATTCGTGAACACTGAAGCTTTCTTT

V: TRBV12-3/TRBV12-4
D: .
J: TRBJ2-1
size: few
CDR3: CASSSREFDHEQFF
DNA: TGTGCCAGCAGTTCGAGGGAGTTTGACCATGAGCAGTTCTTC

V: TRBV4-1
D: .
J: TRBJ1-1
size: many
CDR3: CASSQDDTPGWSGDTEAFF
DNA: TGCGCCAGCAGCCAAGACGATACGCCAGGCTGGTCCGGGGACACTGAAGCTTTCTTT

V: TRBV5-1
D: .
J: TRBJ2-1
size: .
CDR3: CASSFNSGGSYNEQFF
DNA: TGCGCCAGCAGCTTTAATAGCGGCGGGTCCTACAATGAGCAGTTCTTC

V: TRBV6-6
D: .
J: TRBJ2-7
size: .
CDR3: CASKVGGEQYF
DNA: TGTGCCAGCAAAGTGGGTGGCGAGCAGTACTTC

V: TRBV12-3/TRBV12-4
D: TRBD2
J: TRBJ2-1
size: .
CDR3: CASSTKTAGRYNEQFF
DNA: TGTGCCAGCAGTACGAAAACAGCGGGACGATACAATGAGCAGTTCTTC

V: TRBV6-2/TRBV6-3
D: TRBD2
J: TRBJ2-1
size: .
CDR3: CASSFRGTSGHNEQFF
DNA: TGTGCCAGCAGTTTCCGAGGGACTAGCGGGCACAATGAGCAGTTCTTC

V: TRBV7-2
D: .
J: TRBJ1-5
size: .
CDR3: CASSVRGDQPQHF
DNA: TGTGCCAGCAGCGTACGGGGAGATCAGCCCCAGCATTTT

V: TRBV10-3
D: .
J: TRBJ1-2
size: .
CDR3: CAISAPTGRGNYGYTF
DNA: TGTGCCATCAGTGCCCCAACCGGCCGAGGCAACTATGGCTACACCTTC

V: TRBV7-2
D: .
J: TRBJ1-3
size: many
CDR3: CASSLGVPGNTIYF
DNA: TGTGCCAGCAGCTTAGGGGTCCCTGGAAACACCATATATTTT

V: TRBV28
D: TRBD1
J: TRBJ2-1
size: .
CDR3: CASSSAPQGALYEQFF
DNA: TGTGCCAGCAGTTCGGCCCCACAGGGGGCATTGTATGAGCAGTTCTTC

V: TRBV11-2
D: TRBD1
J: TRBJ2-4
size: many
CDR3: CASSFDRGFQNIQYF
DNA: TGTGCCAGCAGCTTTGACAGGGGCTTCCAAAACATTCAGTACTTC

V: TRBV20-1
D: .
J: TRBJ2-3
size: many
CDR3: CSAIDVDTQYF
DNA: TGCAGTGCCATCGACGTGGATACGCAGTATTTT

V: TRBV12-3/TRBV12-4
D: .
J: TRBJ1-5
size: few
CDR3: CASSFGGAGQPQHF
DNA: TGTGCCAGCAGCTTCGGGGGCGCAGGGCAGCCCCAGCATTTT

V: TRBV20-1
D: TRBD1
J: TRBJ2-2
size: .
CDR3: CSAMGQGNTGELFF
DNA: TGCAGTGCTATGGGACAGGGGAACACCGGGGAGCTGTTTTTT

V: TRBV6-5
D: TRBD1
J: TRBJ1-6
size: .
CDR3: CASSDGQGLSYNSPLHF
DNA: TGTGCCAGCAGCGATGGACAGGGACTCTCCTATAATTCACCCCTCCACTTT

V: TRBV24-1
D: TRBD1
J: TRBJ2-3
size: .
CDR3: CATSDRDSPWGDTQYF
DNA: TGTGCCACCAGTGACCGGGACAGCCCGTGGGGGGATACGCAGTATTTT

V: TRBV28
D: .
J: TRBJ2-7
size: many
CDR3: CASRSVDEQYF
DNA: TGTGCCAGCAGATCTGTGGACGAGCAGTACTTC

V: TRBV24-1
D: .
J: TRBJ2-2
size: few
CDR3: CATSGLLASGELFF
DNA: TGTGCCACCAGTGGTCTTCTCGCTTCCGGGGAGCTGTTTTTT

V: TRBV30
D: .
J: TRBJ2-7
size: many
CDR3: CAWSVGPYEQYF
DNA: TGTGCCTGGAGTGTTGGTCCCTACGAGCAGTACTTC

V: TRBV2
D: .
J: TRBJ1-2
size: many
CDR3: CASSESSFYGYTF
DNA: TGTGCCAGCAGTGAGTCCAGTTTCTATGGCTACACCTTC

V: TRBV6-1
D: TRBD1
J: TRBJ1-1
size: many
CDR3: CASSLTGRMNTEAFF
DNA: TGTGCCAGCAGTCTGACAGGGAGGATGAACACTGAAGCTTTCTTT

V: TRBV5-6
D: .
J: TRBJ1-1
size: many
CDR3: CASSYPRTPGGTEAFF
DNA: TGTGCCAGCAGCTACCCGAGGACCCCCGGGGGCACTGAAGCTTTCTTT

V: TRBV7-2
D: .
J: TRBJ2-1
size: few
CDR3: CASSQERISYNEQFF
DNA: TGTGCCAGCAGCCAAGAGAGAATTTCCTACAATGAGCAGTTCTTC

V: TRBV5-1
D: .
J: TRBJ1-1
size: many
CDR3: CASGTISVNTEAFF
DNA: TGCGCCAGCGGCACCATCTCGGTGAACACTGAAGCTTTCTTT